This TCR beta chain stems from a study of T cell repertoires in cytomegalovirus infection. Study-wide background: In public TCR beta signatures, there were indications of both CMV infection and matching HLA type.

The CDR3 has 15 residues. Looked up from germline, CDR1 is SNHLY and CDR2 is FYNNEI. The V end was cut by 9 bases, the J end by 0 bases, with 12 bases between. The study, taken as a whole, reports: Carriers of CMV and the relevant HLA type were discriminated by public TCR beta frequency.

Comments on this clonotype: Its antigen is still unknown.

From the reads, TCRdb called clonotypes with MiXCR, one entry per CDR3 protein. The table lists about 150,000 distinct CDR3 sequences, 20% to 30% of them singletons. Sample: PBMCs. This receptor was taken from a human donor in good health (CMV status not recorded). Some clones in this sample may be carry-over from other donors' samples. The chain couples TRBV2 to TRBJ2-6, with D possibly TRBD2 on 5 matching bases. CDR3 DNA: TGTGCCAGTGAGGGAATAGACTCTGGGGCCAACGTCCTGACTTTC. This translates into CASEGIDSGANVLTF.